Each of the 29 T cell receptor beta chains below was sequenced from the same sample in a study of T cell responses to AZD1222 COVID-19 vaccine. Libraries were prepared by immunoSEQ multiplex PCR; TCRdb keeps only in-frame clonotypes and omits some of them. The sample includes about 120,000 clones, roughly 92% of them seen just once. Material: peripheral blood, obtained on day 0 of AZD1222 vaccination. The source is an adult in good health.

V usage is TRBV12-5 and J usage is TRBJ1-4; D call uncertain. The CDR3 runs to 16 residues. V gave up 0 bases and J gave up 8 bases, with 16 bases separating them. Germline CDR1 reads LGHNT; CDR2 reads FRNRAP. In DNA form, the CDR3 reads TGTGCTAGTGGTTTGGTATTTTGGCAGGTTCCAGAAAAACTGTTTTTT. This gives the protein CASGLVFWQVPEKLFF. The full variable domain, rest sourced from reference TRBV12-5 and TRBJ1-4, is DARVTQTPRHKVTEMGQEVTMRCQPILGHNTVFWYRQTMMQGLELLAYFRNRAPLDDSGMPKDRFSAEMPDATLATLKIQPSEPRDSAVYFCASGLVFWQVPEKLFFGSGTQLSVL.

The V gene is TRBV4-1, the J gene TRBJ1-5; D gene uncertain. The germline V and J ends were trimmed by 1 base and 0 bases, with 4 bases remaining between them. This CDR3 is built from 14 residues. Germline V lookup: CDR1 MGHRA, CDR2 YSYEKL. The CDR3, as DNA: TGCGCCAGCAGCCAAGGGGATAGCAATCAGCCCCAGCATTTT. This translates into CASSQGDSNQPQHF.

The CDR3 loop is CASSLGQGMETQYF. The CDR3 nucleotides are TGTGCCAGCAGCTTAGGGCAGGGGATGGAGACCCAGTACTTC. The genes are TRBV7-2 and TRBJ2-5; possible D gene TRBD1, 6 bases. CDR3 size: 14 residues. Trimming shortened V by 1 base and J by 5 bases, and 11 bases separated the two germline ends. In germline, CDR1 is SGHTA, CDR2 FQGNSA.

V usage is TRBV2 and J usage is TRBJ1-1, with a possible D match to TRBD1 (5 bases). CDR3 length: 14 residues. The V end was cut by 2 bases, the J end by 5 bases, with 12 bases between. Germline V gene lookup returns CDR1 SNHLY and CDR2 FYNNEI. Here the CDR3 DNA reads TGTGCCAGCAGTGAATTCGGAGGGGAGACTGAAGCTTTCTTT. This codes for CASSEFGGETEAFF.

The V and J genes are TRBV5-6 and TRBJ1-6, with D perhaps matching TRBD1 (5 bases). The CDR3 is 15 residues long. Germline values: CDR1 SGHDT, CDR2 YYEEEE. V lost 4 bases and J lost 9, with 17 bases in between. For the CDR3, the DNA is TGTGCCAGCAGCCACTGGGGGGTATCACGTTCACCCCTCCACTTT. Protein product: CASSHWGVSRSPLHF.

The rearrangement uses TRBV5-1 and TRBJ1-2; TRBD1 is a possible D gene (6 bases). V was shortened by 0 bases and J by 4 bases, with 10 bases between the two germline ends. Germline loops: CDR1 SGHRS, CDR2 YFSETQ. This CDR3 spans 14 amino acids. CDR3 amino acids: CASSLEQGSYGYTF. CDR3 nucleotide sequence: TGCGCCAGCAGCTTGGAGCAGGGGAGCTATGGCTACACCTTC. Together with reference TRBV5-1 and TRBJ1-2, the CDR3 gives the full variable domain: KAGVTQTPRYLIKTRGQQVTLSCSPISGHRSVSWYQQTPGQGLQFLFEYFSETQRNKGNFPGRFSGRQFSNSRSEMNVSTLELGDSALYLCASSLEQGSYGYTFGSGTRLTVV.

V usage is TRBV5-1 and J usage is TRBJ1-3; D uncertain. Germline CDR1 and CDR2: SGHRS and YFSETQ. The CDR3 has 15 amino acids. V lost 0 bases, J lost 4 bases, and 11 bases lay in between. CDR3 sequence reads: CASSLGSARGNTIYF. CDR3 coding DNA: TGCGCCAGCAGCTTGGGATCCGCTCGGGGAAACACCATATATTTT.

This chain joins TRBV4-1 and TRBJ1-3; 7 nucleotides agree with TRBD1. Germline V gene data show CDR1 as MGHRA and CDR2 as YSYEKL. V gave up 1 base and J gave up 0 bases; unmatched junction bases: 6. The CDR3 is 17 amino acids. The CDR3 DNA sequence: TGCGCCAGCAGCCAAGGTGGCAGGGGGACCTCTGGAAACACCATATATTTT. It is translated as CASSQGGRGTSGNTIYF.

This clone has only a few counts. This chain links TRBV5-4 with TRBJ1-2, with D tentatively TRBD1 (6 bases). The germline V gene has CDR1 SGHNT and CDR2 YYREEE (reference sequence). The V and J ends lost 0 bases and 5 bases respectively, with 20 bases between them. The CDR3 is made up of 17 amino acids. The CDR3: CASSLGLGGGQEYGYTF. In nucleotides, the CDR3 is TGTGCCAGCAGCTTGGGATTGGGGGGCGGCCAGGAGTATGGCTACACCTTC.

This chain links TRBV6-5 with TRBJ1-3, with D perhaps matching TRBD1 (6 bases). The germline V gene has CDR1 MNHEY and CDR2 SVGAGI. V was pared by 6 bases and J by 3 bases, with 12 bases between. The CDR3 runs to 14 residues. The CDR3 DNA reads TGTGCCAGCAGCGCACAGGGCTTTGGAAACACCATATATTTT. Translation: CASSAQGFGNTIYF.

The chain joins TRBV4-3 to TRBJ1-2; possible D gene TRBD1, 6 bases. Per the germline V gene, CDR1 is LGHNA and CDR2 is YSLEER. This CDR3 spans 13 amino acids. V was cut by 5 bases and J by 2 bases, with 9 bases left in between. CDR3 residues: CASSGGQNYGYTF. CDR3 DNA sequence: TGCGCCAGCAGCGGCGGACAGAACTATGGCTACACCTTC.

The chain links TRBV3-1 (or the pseudogene TRBV3-2) to TRBJ2-3; D not certain. V lost 4 bases and J lost 6, with 11 bases in between. Germline V gene data show CDR1 as LGHDT and CDR2 as YNNKEL (reference sequence). CDR3 length: 13 residues. The chain's CDR3 is CASSPPALDTQYF. DNA for the CDR3: TGTGCCAGCAGCCCCCCTGCCCTGGATACGCAGTATTTT.

The chain has TRBV9 and TRBJ2-1; 8 nucleotides align to TRBD1. The germline gives CDR1 SGDLS, CDR2 YYNGEE. The ends lost 4 bases at V and 0 bases at J; junction bases unmatched: 3. The CDR3 has 15 residues. The DNA for the CDR3 is TGTGCCAGCAGCAATACAGGGGGCTCCTACAATGAGCAGTTCTTC. It yields the protein CASSNTGGSYNEQFF.

The chain joins TRBV7-8 to TRBJ2-1; D gene ambiguous. The V and J ends lost 1 base and 0 bases respectively, with 10 bases between them. The CDR3 runs 16 residues. Germline-derived CDR1 and CDR2 are SGHVS and FQNEAQ. The CDR3 DNA reads TGTGCCAGCAGCTTAGAGGGCCTAACCTCCTACAATGAGCAGTTCTTC. Encoded protein: CASSLEGLTSYNEQFF.

The V call is TRBV3-1 (or the pseudogene TRBV3-2), the J call TRBJ1-2; TRBD1 is a possible D gene (6 bases). CDR1 and CDR2 from the germline V gene are LGHDT and YNNKEL (reference sequence). The length of the CDR3 is 15 residues. V was shortened by 3 bases and J by 1 base, with 12 bases between the two germline ends. CDR3 in DNA: TGTGCCAGCAGCCACAAACCCAGGGGTAACTATGGCTACACCTTC. This codes for CASSHKPRGNYGYTF.

This clone was observed once. This chain links TRBV30 with TRBJ1-4; D gene unclear. V lost 6 bases and J lost 0, with 8 bases in between. The CDR3 is made up of 13 amino acids. CDR1 GTSNPN and CDR2 SVGIG come from the germline V gene (reference sequence). In nucleotides, the CDR3 is TGTGCCTGTTCAGGTGCAACTAATGAAAAACTGTTTTTT. It is translated as CACSGATNEKLFF.

The chain is built from TRBV12-3 or TRBV12-4 and TRBJ1-1, with D possibly TRBD1 on 5 matching bases. The CDR3 loop spans 12 amino acids. The V end was cut by 5 bases, the J end by 7 bases, with 11 bases between. The DNA for the CDR3 is TGTGCCAGCAGTCGGGGGTGGGGTGAAGCTTTCTTT. Its protein is CASSRGWGEAFF.

The chain couples TRBV11-3 to TRBJ1-1; TRBD1 matches at 8 bases. V dropped 5 bases and J dropped 5; count of bases not matched to a gene: 10. Germline CDR1 is SGHNT and CDR2 is YENEEA. This CDR3 has 15 residues. CDR3 sequence reads: CASSNGQGGSTEAFF. The CDR3 region has the DNA TGTGCCAGCAGCAACGGACAGGGAGGTAGTACTGAAGCTTTCTTT.

V and J are TRBV24-1 and TRBJ2-3, with 10 bases lining up with TRBD2. This CDR3 contains 14 residues. Losses at the gene ends were 6 bases for V and 1 base for J; bases not matched to a gene: 0. CDR1 is KGHDR, CDR2 SFDVKD, per germline. CDR3 protein: CATSTSGGTDTQYF. DNA for the CDR3: TGTGCCACCAGTACTAGCGGGGGCACAGATACGCAGTATTTT.

This rearrangement joins TRBV3-1 (or the pseudogene TRBV3-2) to TRBJ1-1; a possible D gene is TRBD1 (5 bases). Trimming pared 4 bases from V and 1 base from J, leaving 13 bases between. CDR1 LGHDT and CDR2 YNNKEL come from the germline V gene (reference sequence). The CDR3 covers 15 residues. The DNA of the CDR3 is TGTGCCAGCAGCCGATCCTTGACAGAGAACACTGAAGCTTTCTTT. Its translation: CASSRSLTENTEAFF.

This rearrangement joins TRBV7-8 to TRBJ2-7; D gene unclear. This CDR3 has 13 residues. Deletions cut 4 bases from V and 3 bases from J, with 10 bases between. In germline, CDR1 is SGHVS, CDR2 FQNEAQ. This CDR3 is CASSSVGVYEQYF. Here the CDR3 DNA reads TGTGCCAGCAGCTCAGTTGGCGTCTACGAGCAGTACTTC.

V gene TRBV5-4 combines with J gene TRBJ1-5; D remains ambiguous. The V end was cut by 6 bases, the J end by 6 bases, with 16 bases between. The CDR3 loop spans 14 amino acids. Germline values: CDR1 SGHNT, CDR2 YYREEE (reference sequence). The CDR3 spells CASTPDPSSQPQHF. In nucleotides, the CDR3 is TGTGCCAGCACCCCGGACCCTTCAAGTCAGCCCCAGCATTTT.

J is TRBJ1-2 and V is TRBV30; tentatively, D is TRBD1 (5 bases). V dropped 1 base and J dropped 7 bases, with 10 bases sitting between them. Germline assignment: CDR1 GTSNPN and CDR2 SVGIG (reference sequence). The CDR3 consists of 12 residues. The CDR3 sequence is CAWSAQGPGYTF. For the CDR3, the DNA is TGTGCCTGGAGTGCTCAGGGTCCTGGCTACACCTTC.

The chain links TRBV12-3 or TRBV12-4 to TRBJ1-2; the D gene is possibly TRBD1 (5 bases). Trimming shortened V by 5 bases and J by 8 bases, and 15 bases separated the two germline ends. This CDR3 has 13 amino acids. CDR3 in DNA: TGTGCCAGCAGTCCGCTTATGGGGGTCGGCTACACCTTC. This codes for CASSPLMGVGYTF.

This chain joins TRBV10-3 and TRBJ1-3, with 8 bases fitting TRBD1. There are 17 residues in the CDR3. V shed 4 bases and J 0 bases; nucleotides not matched to a gene: 8. The germline V gene has CDR1 ENHRY and CDR2 SYGVKD. The CDR3 DNA follows: TGTGCCATCAGTGCTTACGGACAGGGCAACTCTGGAAACACCATATATTTT. Its translation: CAISAYGQGNSGNTIYF.

The chain recombines TRBV3-1 (or the pseudogene TRBV3-2) with TRBJ1-1; the D gene is possibly TRBD1 (5 bases). This CDR3 has 12 amino acids. Between the trimmed V and J ends, which lost 1 base and 9 bases, there was a span of 9 bases. The V gene's germline CDR1 is LGHDT and CDR2 YNNKEL (reference sequence). The CDR3 protein is CASSQVQGKAFF. CDR3 nucleotide sequence: TGTGCCAGCAGCCAAGTCCAGGGTAAAGCTTTCTTT.

V and J are TRBV5-4 and TRBJ2-5; D is undetermined. The CDR3 has 13 amino acids. From germline, CDR1 is SGHNT and CDR2 YYREEE (reference sequence). With 2 bases removed from V and 2 bases from J, the gap between germline ends came to 7 bases. Here the CDR3 reads CASSFVQQETQYF. The CDR3 nucleotides are TGTGCCAGCAGCTTCGTCCAACAAGAGACCCAGTACTTC.

The V gene is TRBV5-4, the J gene TRBJ2-5, with D unresolved. V lost 0 bases to trimming and J lost 4 bases, with 13 bases between them. The CDR3 consists of 15 residues. Germline-derived CDR1 and CDR2 are SGHNT and YYREEE (reference sequence). CDR3 loop: CASSLVHGSLETQYF. The CDR3 DNA follows: TGTGCCAGCAGCTTGGTTCACGGATCTCTAGAGACCCAGTACTTC. Full variable domain (remainder filled in from reference TRBV5-4 and TRBJ2-5): ETGVTQSPTHLIKTRGQQVTLRCSSQSGHNTVSWYQQALGQGPQFIFQYYREEENGRGNFPPRFSGLQFPNYSSELNVNALELDDSALYLCASSLVHGSLETQYFGPGTRLLVL.

The chain carries TRBV9 and TRBJ2-2; the D gene is possibly TRBD2 (6 bases). With 2 bases removed from V and 2 bases from J, the gap between germline ends came to 13 bases. The CDR3 loop spans 16 amino acids. CDR1 is SGDLS, CDR2 YYNGEE, per germline. The chain's CDR3 is CASSVGLTPNTGELFF. Here the CDR3 DNA reads TGTGCCAGCAGCGTCGGACTAACTCCTAACACCGGGGAGCTGTTTTTT.